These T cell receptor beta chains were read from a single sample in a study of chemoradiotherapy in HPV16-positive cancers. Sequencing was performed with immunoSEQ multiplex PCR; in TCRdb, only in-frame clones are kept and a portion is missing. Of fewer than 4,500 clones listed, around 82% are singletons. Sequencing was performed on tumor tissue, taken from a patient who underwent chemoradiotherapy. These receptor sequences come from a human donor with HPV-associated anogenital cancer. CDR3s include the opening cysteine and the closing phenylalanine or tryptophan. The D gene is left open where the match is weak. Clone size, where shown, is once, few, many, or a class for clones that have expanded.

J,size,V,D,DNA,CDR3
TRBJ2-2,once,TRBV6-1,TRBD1,TGTGCCAGCAGTGAGCAACCGGGACAGGGAGCGAACACCGGGGAGCTGTTTTTT,CASSEQPGQGANTGELFF
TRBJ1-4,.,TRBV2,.,TGTGCCAGCAGTGATCCAGGGGCCCTCAAGGAAAAACTGTTTTTT,CASSDPGALKEKLFF
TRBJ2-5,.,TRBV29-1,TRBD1,TGCAGCGTTGAGAGGGGGCGAGGGGAGACCCAGTACTTC,CSVERGRGETQYF
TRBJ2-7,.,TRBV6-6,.,TGTGCCAGCAGCCTAGGGAACCACGAGCAGTACTTC,CASSLGNHEQYF
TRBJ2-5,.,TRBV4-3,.,TGCGCCAGCAGCCAAGTGGGGGGAGAGCCAGAGACCCAGTACTTC,CASSQVGGEPETQYF
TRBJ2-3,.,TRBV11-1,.,TGTGCCAGCAGCTTAGCGCAAGGGGATACGCAGTATTTT,CASSLAQGDTQYF
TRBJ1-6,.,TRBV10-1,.,TGCGCCAGCAGTGGTGATCACCGCCTTGGGTCACCCCTCCACTTT,CASSGDHRLGSPLHF
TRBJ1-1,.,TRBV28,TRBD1,TGTGCCAGCAAGACAGGGAACATCGGGGAAGCTTTCTTT,CASKTGNIGEAFF
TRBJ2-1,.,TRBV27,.,TGTGCCAGCAGTAGGGCTAGTATTGCGAATGAGCAGTTCTTC,CASSRASIANEQFF
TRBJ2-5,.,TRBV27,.,TGTGCCAGCAGTCCTCAGGGGGGCCGAGAGACCCAGTACTTC,CASSPQGGRETQYF
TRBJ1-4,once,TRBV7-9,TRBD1,TGTGCCAGCAGCACCGGGACAGGGTCTAATGAAAAACTGTTTTTT,CASSTGTGSNEKLFF
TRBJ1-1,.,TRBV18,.,TGTGCCAGCTCACCGTCCAGTTACAACACTGAAGCTTTCTTT,CASSPSSYNTEAFF
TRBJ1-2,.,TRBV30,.,TGTGCCTGGAGTCCAGGGGCTAACTCGAACTACACCTTC,CAWSPGANSNYTF
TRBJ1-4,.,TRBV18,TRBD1,TGTGCCAGCTCACCCCGACAGGGTGAAAAACTGTTTTTT,CASSPRQGEKLFF
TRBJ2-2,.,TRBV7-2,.,TGTGCCAGCAGCTTTGACAGGAACACCGGGGAGCTGTTTTTT,CASSFDRNTGELFF
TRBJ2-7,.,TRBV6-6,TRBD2,TGTGCCAGCAGTTACTCGGGCGGGGGGGTCTACGAGCAGTACTTC,CASSYSGGGVYEQYF
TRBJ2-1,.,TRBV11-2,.,TGTGCCAGCAGCTTAGGTTCCGGGGGGCGATACAATGAGCAGTTCTTC,CASSLGSGGRYNEQFF
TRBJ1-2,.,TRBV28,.,TGTGCCAGCCTAACAAACTATGGCTACACCTTC,CASLTNYGYTF
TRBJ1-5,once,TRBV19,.,TGTGCCAGTAGTCTCCAGGACGACCTAAACAATCAGCCCCAGCATTTT,CASSLQDDLNNQPQHF
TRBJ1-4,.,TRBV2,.,TGTGCCAGCAGTGAAGCGACAGCTTCTAATGAAAAACTGTTTTTT,CASSEATASNEKLFF
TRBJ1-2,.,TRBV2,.,TGTGCCAGCACTACAACAGGGCAGGTCGGCTACACCTTC,CASTTTGQVGYTF
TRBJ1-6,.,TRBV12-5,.,TGTGCTAGTGGTTTGGAAACTAATTCACCCCTCCACTTT,CASGLETNSPLHF
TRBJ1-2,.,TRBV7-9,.,TGTGCCAGCAGCTTACGGGCGGACTATGGCTACACCTTC,CASSLRADYGYTF
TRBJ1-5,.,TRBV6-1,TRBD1,TGTGCCAGCAGCGACAGGGGCCCAAGCAATCAGCCCCAGCATTTT,CASSDRGPSNQPQHF
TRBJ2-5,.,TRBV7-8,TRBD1,TGTGCCAGCAGCGCAGGACCGGGACAGGGGGAGACCCAGTACTTC,CASSAGPGQGETQYF
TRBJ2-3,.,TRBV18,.,TGTGCCAGCTCTCCCGGGACACAAGATACGCAGTATTTT,CASSPGTQDTQYF
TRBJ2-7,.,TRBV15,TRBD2,TGTGCCACCAGCAGGCGGGGGTTAGGGATCGACGAGCAGTACTTC,CATSRRGLGIDEQYF
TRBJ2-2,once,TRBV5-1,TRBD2,TGCGCCAGCAGCACCATAGCGGGGGTAGACACCGGGGAGCTGTTTTTT,CASSTIAGVDTGELFF
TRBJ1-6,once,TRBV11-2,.,TGTGCCAGCAGCTTTTCATCTGGTAATAATTCACCCCTCCACTTT,CASSFSSGNNSPLHF
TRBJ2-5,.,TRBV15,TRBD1,TGTGCCACCAGCTACCAGACAGGGGGAGAGACCCAGTACTTC,CATSYQTGGETQYF
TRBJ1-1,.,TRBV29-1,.,TGCAGCGTTGAAGGGACGTGGGCTTTCTTT,CSVEGTWAFF
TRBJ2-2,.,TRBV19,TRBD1,TGTGCCAGTAGTCCGACAGGGTGGATCGGGGAGCTGTTTTTT,CASSPTGWIGELFF
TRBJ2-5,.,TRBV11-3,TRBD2,TGTGCCAGCAGCCGCGGGGGGTCGGGGGCCCTGTACCAAGAGACCCAGTACTTC,CASSRGGSGALYQETQYF
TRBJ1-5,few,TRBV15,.,TGTGCCACCAGCAGAGTACGCGGTTGGGATCAGCCCCAGCATTTT,CATSRVRGWDQPQHF
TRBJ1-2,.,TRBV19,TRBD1,TGTGCCAGTAGTATAGGGTTGAGCAGGGGGCGCAAGGACTATGGCTACACCTTC,CASSIGLSRGRKDYGYTF
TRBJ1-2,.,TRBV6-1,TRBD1,TGTGCCAGCAGTGTATTTCCGATTACAGGGGGCGCCTATGGCTACACCTTC,CASSVFPITGGAYGYTF
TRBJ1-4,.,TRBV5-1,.,TGCGCCAGCAGCTTGGGCTACGCAACTAATGAAAAACTGTTTTTT,CASSLGYATNEKLFF
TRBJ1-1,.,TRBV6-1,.,TGTGCCAGCAGCCCGACCTTAGGGGAGAACACTGAAGCTTTCTTT,CASSPTLGENTEAFF
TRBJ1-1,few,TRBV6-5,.,TGTGCCAGCAGGGAAACCCGGGACGGCTTTGAAGCTTTCTTT,CASRETRDGFEAFF
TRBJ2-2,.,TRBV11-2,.,TGTGCCAGCAGCTTAGGGACGGGGAACACCGGGGAGCTGTTTTTT,CASSLGTGNTGELFF
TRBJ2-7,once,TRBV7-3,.,TGTGCCAGCAGCCCACAACCTACAGGGTTCGAGCAGTACTTC,CASSPQPTGFEQYF
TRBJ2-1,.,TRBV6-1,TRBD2,TGTGCCAGCAGTGAAAGAGGCGGGGGGACTTACAATGAGCAGTTCTTC,CASSERGGGTYNEQFF
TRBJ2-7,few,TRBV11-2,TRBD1,TGTGCCAGCAGCTTAGATCGTTCCTCCGGGACAGGGGGCTACGAGCAGTACTTC,CASSLDRSSGTGGYEQYF